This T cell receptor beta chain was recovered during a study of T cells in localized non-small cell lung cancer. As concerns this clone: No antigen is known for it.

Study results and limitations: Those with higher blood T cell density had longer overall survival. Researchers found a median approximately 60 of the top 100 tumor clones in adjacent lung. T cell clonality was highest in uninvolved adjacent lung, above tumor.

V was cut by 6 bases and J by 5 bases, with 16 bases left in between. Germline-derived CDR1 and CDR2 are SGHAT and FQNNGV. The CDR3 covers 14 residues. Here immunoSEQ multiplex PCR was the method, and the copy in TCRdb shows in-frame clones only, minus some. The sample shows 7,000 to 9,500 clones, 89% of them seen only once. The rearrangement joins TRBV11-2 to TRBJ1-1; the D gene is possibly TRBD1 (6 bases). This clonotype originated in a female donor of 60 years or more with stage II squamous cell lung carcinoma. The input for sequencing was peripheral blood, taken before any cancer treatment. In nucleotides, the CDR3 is TGTGCCAGCAGGAGGGACACCCTGGGGACTGAAGCTTTCTTT. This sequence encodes CASRRDTLGTEAFF.